This record concerns one TCR beta chain sequence. This clone was seen only a few times. Its recognized antigen is unknown. No base quality values were provided; no much bigger clone lies one nucleotide off. These data belong to a study of cytotoxic CD8 clonotypes in ibrutinib-treated CLL (dated by TCRdb to about 2021). About the study as a whole: The cohort was composed of approximately 11 relapsed/refractory and approximately 16 treatment-naive patients; IGHV unmutated status was identified in about 17 patients. Responses were partial in approximately 24 patients and complete in 2; after median 68 months follow-up, about 15 stayed in remission and roughly twelve progressed. Response samples were obtained after a median of 12 months of treatment, with a range of roughly 6 to 40 months. On average, each sample yielded hundreds of thousands of productive templates and tens of thousands of productive rearrangements. Longitudinal samples were obtainable from about 30% of the roughly 90 participants in the trial. Cryopreserved peripheral blood mononuclear cells were obtained prior to treatment, at the time of response, and at either disease progression or sustained remission. All remission and progressive disease samples were collected while patients were still receiving ibrutinib. Overall study results and their limits: At ibrutinib response clonality went up, during sustained remission it held steady, and at progression it dropped back toward baseline. Public clonotypes were rare and either shrank or stayed stable during treatment, and the rise in clonality at ibrutinib response reflected expansion of private clonotypes. At baseline, clonality was higher than in age-matched healthy donors and showed a strong correlation with circulating CD8+ T-cell counts. Lymph node repertoires were not examined, and the timing of sampling was not matched between patients in sustained remission and those whose disease progressed.

Sample time point, as interpreted from the label and publication: less than 30 months on ibrutinib. Approximately 2 micrograms of genomic DNA were extracted from cryopreserved PBMCs for TCR beta library preparation. Longitudinal blood samples from CLL patients receiving ibrutinib monotherapy were subjected to high-throughput TCR beta sequencing. Patients were enrolled in a phase 2 open-label single-center ibrutinib monotherapy trial. Trimming leaves V shorter by 8 bases and J shorter by 4 bases, with the junction holding 2 bases beyond the gene matches. The germline V gene (reference sequence) specifies MNHEY as CDR1 and SMNVEV as CDR2. CDR3 length: 11 amino acids, cysteine to phenylalanine. Solely the CDR3 DNA is kept, with 33 bases framed from the first base. The goal of deep resolution MiSeq sequencing was a depth between 1 in 1 million and 1 in 200,000 T cells, and coverage averaged 10x per clonotype. TCR beta libraries were generated with the immunoSEQ hsTCRB Kit. In the original analysis: The data were analyzed with ImmunoSEQ Analyzer and ImmunoSEQ Data Assistant, and V, D and J gene assignments followed IMGT definitions. Clonality, with values ranging from 0 to 1, was calculated as one minus the normalized Shannon entropy of productive rearrangement frequencies. Public clonotype analysis was restricted to overrepresented clonotypes comprising at least 0.05% of each patient's repertoire. Some twelve repertoires from age-matched healthy donors, obtained from immuneACCESS, served as clonality controls. TCRdb obtained this table from immuneACCESS and retained in-frame rearrangements with V and J assigned. These tables miss some clones; where compared with another copy, unresolved V genes account for less than half of the shortfall, and the remainder is unexplained. V and J calls and clone size are those listed in that table; D and trimming were worked out from the DNA. The sample table contains more than 75,000 clones; only one count was recorded for 75% to 80% of them. 20% to 25% of the sample rests with the top ten.

Specimen: PBMCs, collected after 24 months of ibrutinib treatment. This receptor chain uses TRBV27 and TRBJ2-7, and TRBD2 aligns with 7 junction nucleotides. The sequence derives from a human donor with chronic lymphocytic leukemia. CDR3 loop: CASQAGYEQYF. The sequenced DNA is TGTGCCAGCCAAGCGGGGTACGAGCAGTACTTC.